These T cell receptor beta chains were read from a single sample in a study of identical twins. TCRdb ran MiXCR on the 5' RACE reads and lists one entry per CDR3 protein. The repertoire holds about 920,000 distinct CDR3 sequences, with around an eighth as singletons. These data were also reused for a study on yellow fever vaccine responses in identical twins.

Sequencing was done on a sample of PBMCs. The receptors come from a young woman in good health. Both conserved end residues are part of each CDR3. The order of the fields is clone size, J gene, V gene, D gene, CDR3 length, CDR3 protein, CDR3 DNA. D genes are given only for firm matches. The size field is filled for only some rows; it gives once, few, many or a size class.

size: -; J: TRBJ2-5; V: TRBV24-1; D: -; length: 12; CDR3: CATSDPTGTQYF; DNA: TGTGCCACCAGTGATCCCACTGGGACCCAGTACTTC
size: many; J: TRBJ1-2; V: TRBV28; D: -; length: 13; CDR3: CASSITANYGYTF; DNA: TGTGCCAGCAGCATAACAGCTAACTATGGCTACACCTTC
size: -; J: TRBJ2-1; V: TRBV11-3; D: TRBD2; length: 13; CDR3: CASSVGASGEQFF; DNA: TGTGCCAGCAGCGTCGGGGCTAGCGGCGAGCAGTTCTTC
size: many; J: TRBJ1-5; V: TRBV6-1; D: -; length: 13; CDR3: CASRQGFNQPQHF; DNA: TGTGCCAGCAGGCAGGGGTTCAATCAGCCCCAGCATTTT
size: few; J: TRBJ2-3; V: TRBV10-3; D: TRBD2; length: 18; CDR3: CAISEPGGGTREADTQYF; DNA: TGTGCCATCAGTGAGCCCGGGGGGGGCACCCGGGAAGCAGATACGCAGTATTTT
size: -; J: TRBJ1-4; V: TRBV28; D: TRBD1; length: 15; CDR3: CATTPPTGPGEKLFF; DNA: TGTGCCACCACTCCTCCGACAGGGCCCGGAGAAAAACTGTTTTTT
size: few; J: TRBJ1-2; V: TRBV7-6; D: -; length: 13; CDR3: CASSLHPNYGYTF; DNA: TGTGCCAGCAGCTTACACCCCAACTATGGCTACACCTTC
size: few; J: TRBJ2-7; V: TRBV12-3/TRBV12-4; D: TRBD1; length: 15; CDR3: CASSLVGGTGGEQYF; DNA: TGTGCCAGCAGTTTAGTCGGCGGGACAGGGGGCGAGCAGTACTTC
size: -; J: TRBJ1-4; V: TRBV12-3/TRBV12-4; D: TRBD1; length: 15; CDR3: CASSQGQGSWEKLFF; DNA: TGTGCCAGCAGTCAAGGACAGGGAAGCTGGGAAAAACTGTTTTTT
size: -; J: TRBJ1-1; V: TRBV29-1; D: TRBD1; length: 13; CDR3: CSVEAGGNTEAFF; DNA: TGCAGCGTTGAGGCAGGGGGTAACACTGAAGCTTTCTTT
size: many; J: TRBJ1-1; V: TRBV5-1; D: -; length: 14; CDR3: CASSNPGGSTEAFF; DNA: TGCGCCAGCAGCAACCCGGGGGGTTCCACTGAAGCTTTCTTT
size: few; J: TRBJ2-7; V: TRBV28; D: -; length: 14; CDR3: CASSSPQGPYEQYF; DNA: TGTGCCAGCAGTTCCCCCCAGGGTCCCTACGAGCAGTACTTC
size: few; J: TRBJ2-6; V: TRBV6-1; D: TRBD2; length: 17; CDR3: CASSARAREAGANVLTF; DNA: TGTGCCAGCAGTGCCCGAGCGCGGGAGGCTGGGGCCAACGTCCTGACTTTC
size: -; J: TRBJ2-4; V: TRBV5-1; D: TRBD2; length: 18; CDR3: CASSWGLAGGQSKNIQYF; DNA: TGCGCCAGCAGCTGGGGACTAGCGGGGGGGCAATCCAAAAACATTCAGTACTTC
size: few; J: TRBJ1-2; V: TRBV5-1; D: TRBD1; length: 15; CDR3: CASSLESQGAGGYTF; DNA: TGCGCCAGCAGCTTGGAATCACAGGGGGCAGGAGGCTACACCTTC
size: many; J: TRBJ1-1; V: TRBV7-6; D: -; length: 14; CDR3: CASSRSGMNTEAFF; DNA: TGTGCCAGCAGCAGAAGCGGGATGAACACTGAAGCTTTCTTT
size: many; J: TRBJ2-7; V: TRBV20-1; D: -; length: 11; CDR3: CSARTAYEQYF; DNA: TGCAGTGCTAGGACAGCCTACGAGCAGTACTTC
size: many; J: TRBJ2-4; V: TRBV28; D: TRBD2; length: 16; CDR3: CASSIPERGAKNIQYF; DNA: TGTGCCAGCAGCATACCTGAGCGGGGTGCCAAAAACATTCAGTACTTC